This TCR beta chain was captured in a study of shared clonotypes between healthy human individuals. Method: immunoSEQ multiplex PCR; TCRdb's copy keeps in-frame clones and lacks some. The table shows 100,000 to 130,000 clones, with more than 65% occurring only once. J was trimmed by 8 bases and V by 2 bases; bases with no gene match: 11. Germline CDR1 MRHNA, CDR2 SNTAGT. CDR3 length: 16 amino acids. This TCR came from a woman between 25 and 40 years old in good health. The sequenced sample consisted of memory CD8+ T cells sorted from blood. This sample's subset: CD45RO+ cells pooled with CCR7-negative TemRA cells. The rearrangement links TRBV6-4 to TRBJ2-1; 8 nucleotides agree with TRBD2. CDR3 region: CASSDQEAGAPDEQFF. CDR3 coding DNA: TGTGCCAGCAGTGACCAAGAAGCGGGAGCGCCCGATGAGCAGTTCTTC.